These 21 T cell receptor beta chains came from one sample sequenced in a study of cytomegalovirus exposure and HLA in healthy donors. 60 Vbeta and 13 Jbeta primers were used in PCR. Repertoires were generated with immunoSEQ multiplex PCR, while TCRdb's copy carries only in-frame clones and drops some. The sample lists about 190,000 clones, 79% seen once, with 1.6% in the top ten. Material for sequencing was PBMCs. The receptors were gathered from a woman younger than 35 in good health and CMV-seronegative.

The chain recombines TRBV27 with TRBJ2-1; D remains ambiguous. The V end lost 5 bases, the J end lost 0 bases, and 11 bases lay between the germline ends. Germline V gene lookup returns CDR1 MNHEY and CDR2 SMNVEV (reference sequence). The CDR3 extends over 15 amino acids. Written as DNA, the CDR3 is TGTGCCAGCAGTCCTTCGCCGAGCTCCTACAATGAGCAGTTCTTC. Amino acid sequence: CASSPSPSSYNEQFF.

The chain is built from TRBV25-1 and TRBJ1-2; D not resolved. Trimming removed 1 base at V and 4 bases at J, with 13 bases between. The length of the CDR3 is 15 residues. Germline V gene lookup returns CDR1 MGHDK and CDR2 SYGVNS. CDR3: CASSESGGSSYGYTF. CDR3 bases: TGTGCCAGCAGTGAATCAGGAGGGAGTAGCTATGGCTACACCTTC.

The chain has TRBV7-2 and TRBJ2-1; D call uncertain. This CDR3 spans 12 amino acids. With 3 bases removed from V and 10 bases from J, the gap between germline ends came to 10 bases. Germline CDR1 is SGHTA and CDR2 is FQGNSA. This CDR3 is CASSLEMREQFF. As DNA, the CDR3 is TGTGCCAGCAGCTTGGAAATGAGGGAGCAGTTCTTC.

The rearrangement joins TRBV15 to TRBJ1-1; TRBD1 matches 9 bases. The CDR3 is made up of 14 amino acids. V shed 4 bases and J 4 bases; nucleotides not matched to a gene: 4. The germline CDR1 and CDR2 sequences are LNHNV and YYDKDF (reference sequence). CDR3 coding DNA: TGTGCCACCAGCACGACAGGGGGGGGCACTGAAGCTTTCTTT. It codes for CATSTTGGGTEAFF.

This clone has a handful of counts. The chain employs TRBV6-1 and TRBJ2-1, with a possible D match to TRBD2 (5 bases). The V and J ends lost 1 base and 8 bases respectively, with 6 bases between them. The CDR3 extends over 12 amino acids. CDR1 is MNHNS and CDR2 is SASEGT in the germline V gene. This CDR3 is CASSEGRDEQFF. In DNA form, the CDR3 reads TGTGCCAGCAGTGAAGGGCGGGATGAGCAGTTCTTC.

The chain is built from TRBV10-3 and TRBJ2-2; 8 bases fit TRBD1. Trimming took 3 bases from V and 1 from J; bases not matched to a gene: 4. The CDR3 has 16 residues. Per germline, CDR1 ENHRY and CDR2 SYGVKD. In DNA form, the CDR3 reads TGTGCCATCAGTGAAGGCAGGGGGCTGAACACCGGGGAGCTGTTTTTT. It yields the protein CAISEGRGLNTGELFF.

The chain recombines TRBV12-5 with TRBJ2-5, with D unclear. CDR3 length: 12 amino acids. CDR1 is LGHNT, CDR2 FRNRAP, per germline. V was clipped by 0 bases and J by 7 bases, with 6 bases between them. Here the CDR3 DNA reads TGTGCTAGTGGTTTGGTCCCAGGGACCCAGTACTTC. Protein sequence: CASGLVPGTQYF. The full variable domain, its missing parts supplied by reference TRBV12-5 and TRBJ2-5, is DARVTQTPRHKVTEMGQEVTMRCQPILGHNTVFWYRQTMMQGLELLAYFRNRAPLDDSGMPKDRFSAEMPDATLATLKIQPSEPRDSAVYFCASGLVPGTQYFGPGTRLLVL.

In its sample, this clone was seen a few times. The rearrangement joins TRBV27 to TRBJ1-1; TRBD1 might be the D (6 bases). V was shortened by 5 bases and J by 8 bases, with 21 bases between the two germline ends. The CDR3 loop spans 15 amino acids. Germline CDR1 reads MNHEY; CDR2 reads SMNVEV (reference sequence). The CDR3 DNA reads as TGTGCCAGCAGTCCCATCCTCACAGGACAGAGCGAAGCTTTCTTT. It codes for CASSPILTGQSEAFF.

The J gene is TRBJ2-2, the V gene TRBV30; 7 nucleotides match TRBD2. CDR1 and CDR2 (germline): GTSNPN, SVGIG (reference sequence). The CDR3 is 13 residues long. V dropped 3 bases and J dropped 7; count of bases not matched to a gene: 5. DNA for the CDR3: TGTGCCTGGAGCGGGCTAGCGGTCGGGGAGCTGTTTTTT. This encodes CAWSGLAVGELFF. The variable domain in full, completed from reference TRBV30 and TRBJ2-2, reads SQTIHQWPATLVQPVGSPLSLECTVEGTSNPNLYWYRQAAGRGLQLLFYSVGIGQISSEVPQNLSASRPQDRQFILSSKKLLLSDSGFYLCAWSGLAVGELFFGEGSRLTVL.

This chain uses TRBV4-3 with TRBJ1-2; TRBD1 is a possible D gene (5 bases). This CDR3 region has 13 residues. The germline V gene encodes CDR1 LGHNA and CDR2 YSLEER. Between the trimmed V and J ends, which lost 1 base and 7 bases, there was a span of 10 bases. The CDR3 coding sequence is TGCGCCAGCAGCCAAGGAGTGGGGCTTGGCTACACCTTC. Amino acid sequence: CASSQGVGLGYTF.

The genes are TRBV27 and TRBJ2-1; D possibly corresponds to TRBD1 (5 bases). Germline V gene lookup returns CDR1 MNHEY and CDR2 SMNVEV (reference sequence). The ends were cut back, 2 bases at V and 12 bases at J, with 17 bases in the middle. This CDR3 has 14 residues. In nucleotides, the CDR3 is TGTGCCAGCAGTTTAAAGGGGCAACTGGTGGGGCAGTTCTTC. Protein: CASSLKGQLVGQFF.

The CDR3 is CASSLGDYQGYGYTF. The DNA for the CDR3 is TGTGCCAGCAGCTTGGGTGACTACCAAGGGTATGGCTACACCTTC. J is TRBJ1-2 and V is TRBV5-4; D remains unclear. Germline V gene data show CDR1 as SGHNT and CDR2 as YYREEE (reference sequence). With 0 bases removed from V and 5 bases from J, the gap between germline ends came to 14 bases. This CDR3 contains 15 residues.

This CDR3 is CASSSPKTGSGNTIYF. DNA for the CDR3: TGTGCCAGCAGTTCCCCGAAGACAGGCTCTGGAAACACCATATATTTT. The gene calls are TRBV28 and TRBJ1-3; D possibly corresponds to TRBD1 (6 bases). The CDR3 runs 16 residues. CDR1 MDHEN and CDR2 SYDVKM come from the germline V gene. The V gene lost 4 bases and the J gene lost 0 bases, with 13 bases spanning the gap.

The chain's CDR3 is CASSSGGAYGYTF. CDR3 DNA: TGTGCCAGCAGCTCAGGGGGCGCGTATGGCTACACCTTC. This chain uses TRBV7-2 with TRBJ1-2, with 8 bases lining up with TRBD1. Per germline, CDR1 SGHTA and CDR2 FQGNSA. V shed 4 bases and J 5 bases; nucleotides not matched to a gene: 3. CDR3 size: 13 residues.

This chain links TRBV2 with TRBJ2-7; 9 bases are shared with TRBD1. After removal of 4 bases from V and 5 bases from J, the junction contained 6 bases not matched to a gene. The CDR3 covers 14 residues. Germline V CDR1 and CDR2: SNHLY, FYNNEI. CDR3 bases: TGTGCCAGCAGTGTAGGACAGGGGCATGACGAGCAGTACTTC. This translates into CASSVGQGHDEQYF.

V and J are TRBV27 and TRBJ2-7; 8 bases align to TRBD1. V shed 6 bases and J 2 bases; nucleotides not matched to a gene: 9. Per germline, CDR1 MNHEY and CDR2 SMNVEV (reference sequence). This CDR3 has 15 residues. The DNA for the CDR3 is TGTGCCAGCAGCCAAGGACAGGGCGGTCCCTACGAGCAGTACTTC. It yields the protein CASSQGQGGPYEQYF.

The chain employs TRBV6-5 and TRBJ1-3; 7 bases map to TRBD1. CDR3 length: 14 amino acids. Germline V gene lookup returns CDR1 MNHEY and CDR2 SVGAGI. With 6 bases clipped from V and 4 bases from J, the junction kept 6 bases outside the gene matches. CDR3: CASSHDRDGNTIYF. The CDR3 bases are TGTGCCAGCAGCCACGACAGGGACGGAAACACCATATATTTT.

This chain links TRBV6-1 with TRBJ1-1, with 7 bases aligning to TRBD1. CDR1 is MNHNS and CDR2 is SASEGT in the germline V gene. CDR3 length: 14 amino acids. The V and J ends lost 5 bases and 1 base, in that order; junction bases with no gene match: 4. As DNA, the CDR3 is TGTGCCAGCAGTCAAGACAGGGCGAACACTGAAGCTTTCTTT. Protein: CASSQDRANTEAFF.

This sequence joins TRBV6-5 and TRBJ1-2; 7 bases fit TRBD1. This CDR3 has 15 amino acids. Germline CDR1 and CDR2: MNHEY and SVGAGI. The ends lost 2 bases at V and 5 bases at J; junction bases unmatched: 8. CDR3 region: CASSYKDRLTYGYTF. DNA of the CDR3: TGTGCCAGCAGTTACAAGGACAGGCTCACATATGGCTACACCTTC.

The V and J genes are TRBV5-6 and TRBJ2-3, with TRBD1 matching 8 bases. Germline CDR1 SGHDT, CDR2 YYEEEE. The CDR3 contains 17 residues. The J segment lost 1 base and the V segment lost 0 bases, leaving 7 bases of the junction unmatched. In DNA form, the CDR3 reads TGTGCCAGCAGCTTGGGTTTTGGACAGGGTGGCACAGATACGCAGTATTTT. Its protein is CASSLGFGQGGTDTQYF.

The sample holds one count of this clone. The chain carries TRBV28 and TRBJ1-5, with 7 nucleotides matching TRBD1. Per the germline V gene, CDR1 is MDHEN and CDR2 is SYDVKM. This CDR3 spans 15 amino acids. The ends lost 3 bases at V and 2 bases at J; junction bases unmatched: 4. This CDR3 reads CASSFTGDGNQPQHF. CDR3 nucleotides: TGTGCCAGCAGTTTCACAGGGGACGGCAATCAGCCCCAGCATTTT. Based on the CDR3 plus reference TRBV28 and TRBJ1-5, the full variable domain is DVKVTQSSRYLVKRTGEKVFLECVQDMDHENMFWYRQDPGLGLRLIYFSYDVKMKEKGDIPEGYSVSREKKERFSLILESASTNQTSMYLCASSFTGDGNQPQHFGDGTRLSIL.